The sequence of this T cell receptor beta chain was determined in a study of cytomegalovirus exposure and HLA in healthy donors. Study-level background: The 120 or so validation repertoires, a later analysis reported, used the same platform as the 550 to 800 first-cohort repertoires. Study conclusions and caveats: It was reportedly the case that the classifier diagnosed cytomegalovirus status with high specificity and sensitivity.

Of note for this clone: Antigen: not known.

The assay was immunoSEQ multiplex PCR, and TCRdb's table has in-frame clones only and misses some. The sample lists about 120,000 clones, more than 70% seen once, with roughly 2% in the top ten. These donors were members of the approximately 120-subject validation cohort, a group separate from the approximately 670-subject first cohort. The ends were cut back, 5 bases at V and 10 bases at J, with 22 bases in the middle. In germline, CDR1 is PRHDT, CDR2 FYEKMQ (reference sequence). The CDR3 covers 15 residues. The receptor's source is a woman aged 25-40 years in good health and CMV-seronegative. The sample comprised PBMCs. The chain is built from TRBV13 and TRBJ2-3; a weak D match, TRBD2 (6 bases). This CDR3 is CASSPGVSGPRAQYF. The CDR3 bases are TGTGCCAGCAGCCCCGGTGTTAGCGGCCCTCGGGCGCAGTATTTT.